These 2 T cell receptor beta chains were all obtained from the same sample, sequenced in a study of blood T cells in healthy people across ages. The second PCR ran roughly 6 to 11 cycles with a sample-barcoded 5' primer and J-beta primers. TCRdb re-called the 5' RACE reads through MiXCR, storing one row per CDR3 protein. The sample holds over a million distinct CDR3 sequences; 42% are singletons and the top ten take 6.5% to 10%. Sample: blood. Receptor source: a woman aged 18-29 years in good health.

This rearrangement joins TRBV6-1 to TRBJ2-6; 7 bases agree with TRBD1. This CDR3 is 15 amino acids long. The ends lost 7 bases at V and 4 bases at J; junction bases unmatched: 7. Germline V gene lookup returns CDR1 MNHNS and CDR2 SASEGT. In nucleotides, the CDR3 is TGTGCCAGCATCGACAGGGCGTCAGGGGCCAACGTCCTGACTTTC. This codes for CASIDRASGANVLTF.

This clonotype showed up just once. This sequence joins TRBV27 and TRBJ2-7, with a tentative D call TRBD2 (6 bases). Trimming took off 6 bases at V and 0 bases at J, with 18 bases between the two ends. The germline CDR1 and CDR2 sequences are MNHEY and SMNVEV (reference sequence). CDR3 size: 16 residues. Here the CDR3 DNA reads TGTGCCAGCAGCCGGGGGTGGGGCTTGAGCTCCTACGAGCAGTACTTC. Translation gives CASSRGWGLSSYEQYF.